These 27 T cell receptor beta chains came from one sample sequenced in a study of blood T cell repertoires in COVID-19. Method: immunoSEQ multiplex PCR; TCRdb's copy keeps in-frame clones and lacks some. The sample lists fewer than 15,000 clones; 85% to 90% were seen once. Specimen: peripheral blood. The receptors were gathered from a woman in her 70s in a cohort sampled during active or convalescent COVID-19.

The table lists this clone with a count of one. The chain combines TRBV7-8 with TRBJ2-4; 9 positions agree with TRBD1. V was clipped by 2 bases and J by 7 bases; unmatched bases: 6. CDR1 is SGHVS and CDR2 is FQNEAQ in the germline V gene. This CDR3 has 15 amino acids. For the CDR3, the DNA is TGTGCCAGCAGCTTAAGGGGGACAGGGCAGAACATTCAGTACTTC. Translation: CASSLRGTGQNIQYF.

The V gene is TRBV10-3, the J gene TRBJ1-5; the match to TRBD1 covers 9 bases. Trimming at V came to 11 bases and at J to 4 bases, leaving 6 bases not matched to a gene. The CDR3 is made up of 13 amino acids. The V gene's germline CDR1 is ENHRY and CDR2 SYGVKD. Here the CDR3 reads CAAGTGFNQPQHF. CDR3 DNA sequence: TGTGCCGCCGGGACAGGGTTTAATCAGCCCCAGCATTTT.

The chain uses TRBV3-1 (or the pseudogene TRBV3-2) and TRBJ2-5; no firm D call. The germline V gene has CDR1 LGHDT and CDR2 YNNKEL (reference sequence). Trimming removed 4 bases at V and 3 bases at J, with 3 bases between. The CDR3 has 11 residues. CDR3 DNA: TGTGCCAGCAGCCGCGAAGAGACCCAGTACTTC. It encodes CASSREETQYF.

The gene calls are TRBV4-3 and TRBJ2-7, with 9 bases lining up with TRBD1. The length of the CDR3 is 15 residues. Germline trimming cut 0 bases from V and 6 bases from J; bases unmatched to any gene: 6. CDR1 and CDR2 (germline): LGHNA, YSLEER. CDR3 nucleotides: TGCGCCAGCAGCCAAGATGGGACAGGGACCGTCGAGCAGTACTTC. This encodes CASSQDGTGTVEQYF.

The chain carries TRBV18 and TRBJ2-7; the D gene is possibly TRBD1 (6 bases). Trimming cost V 3 bases and J 3 bases, with 9 bases left between them. This CDR3 has 13 residues. CDR1 and CDR2 from the germline V gene are KGHSH and LQKENI. CDR3 loop: CASSPPGVYEQYF. CDR3 DNA sequence: TGTGCCAGCTCACCCCCAGGGGTCTACGAGCAGTACTTC.

V is TRBV28 and J is TRBJ2-1, with D possibly TRBD2 on 5 matching bases. The CDR3 is made up of 12 amino acids. CDR1 is MDHEN and CDR2 is SYDVKM in the germline V gene. Between the trimmed V and J ends, which lost 3 bases and 10 bases, there was a span of 10 bases. CDR3 in DNA: TGTGCCAGCAGTTTGGGGTCGGGAGAGCAGTTCTTC. It codes for CASSLGSGEQFF.

This chain joins TRBV3-1 (or the pseudogene TRBV3-2) and TRBJ2-3; maybe TRBD2 (5 bases). This CDR3 comprises 13 residues. With 4 bases removed from V and 4 bases from J, the gap between germline ends came to 9 bases. The germline V gene has CDR1 LGHDT and CDR2 YNNKEL (reference sequence). As DNA, the CDR3 is TGTGCCAGCAGCCCCGGACTCCCAGATACGCAGTATTTT. Translation gives CASSPGLPDTQYF.

V and J are TRBV10-3 and TRBJ2-5; D uncertain. The V end lost 3 bases, the J end lost 1 base, and 6 bases lay between the germline ends. CDR1 ENHRY and CDR2 SYGVKD come from the germline V gene. The CDR3 has 13 residues. The CDR3 spells CAISDPIQETQYF. For the CDR3, the DNA is TGTGCCATCAGTGATCCCATCCAAGAGACCCAGTACTTC.

The chain employs TRBV7-2 and TRBJ2-1; D is perhaps TRBD1 (6 bases). V lost 5 bases to trimming and J lost 2 bases, with 13 bases between them. The CDR3 covers 15 residues. Germline V gives CDR1 SGHTA, CDR2 FQGNSA. CDR3 nucleotides: TGTGCCAGCAGCCAGAGACAGGATCCCTACAATGAGCAGTTCTTC. This gives the protein CASSQRQDPYNEQFF.

The chain employs TRBV28 and TRBJ2-7; D possibly corresponds to TRBD2 (5 bases). Trimming took off 6 bases at V and 7 bases at J, with 16 bases between the two ends. Germline lookup yields CDR1 MDHEN and CDR2 SYDVKM. The CDR3 runs to 13 residues. In nucleotides, the CDR3 is TGTGCCAGCAGACCCCACGGACGGAGGGAGCAGTACTTC. This encodes CASRPHGRREQYF.

This clone was seen just once. The chain combines TRBV9 with TRBJ2-1; 12 positions match TRBD2. Germline-derived CDR1 and CDR2 are SGDLS and YYNGEE. The CDR3 runs to 16 residues. The trim removed 3 bases at V and 5 bases at J, leaving 6 bases unmatched. CDR3 DNA sequence: TGTGCCAGCAGCGCCCCCCGGACTAGCGGGGACAATGAGCAGTTCTTC. This encodes CASSAPRTSGDNEQFF. Variable domain in full (rest from reference TRBV9 and TRBJ2-1): DSGVTQTPKHLITATGQRVTLRCSPRSGDLSVYWYQQSLDQGLQFLIQYYNGEERAKGNILERFSAQQFPDLHSELNLSSLELGDSALYFCASSAPRTSGDNEQFFGPGTRLTVL.

This clone showed up just once. V gene TRBV25-1 combines with J gene TRBJ2-3; TRBD2 is a possible D gene (7 bases). From germline, CDR1 is MGHDK and CDR2 SYGVNS. Trimming left V 5 bases short and J 5 bases short, with 14 bases between. The CDR3 has 14 amino acids. The CDR3 coding sequence is TGTGCCAGCAGTAGAACCGGGGGGCTAGATACGCAGTATTTT. This codes for CASSRTGGLDTQYF.

This clone has a handful of counts. This chain joins TRBV30 and TRBJ1-5; no definite D call. Germline V gives CDR1 GTSNPN, CDR2 SVGIG (reference sequence). The CDR3 is 13 amino acids. V lost 0 bases and J lost 6, with 9 bases in between. CDR3 sequence reads: CAWSVALGQPQHF. The CDR3 nucleotides are TGTGCCTGGAGTGTCGCTCTAGGTCAGCCCCAGCATTTT.

This clone was seen only once. This chain connects TRBV28 to TRBJ2-5; D call uncertain. The CDR3 totals 14 residues. CDR1 and CDR2 (germline): MDHEN, SYDVKM. The V and J ends lost 5 bases and 5 bases respectively, with 15 bases between them. The CDR3 region has the DNA TGTGCCAGCAGTACCTCCCGTGGTGCGGAGACCCAGTACTTC. Its translation: CASSTSRGAETQYF.

This clone was found a few times. The chain couples TRBV25-1 to TRBJ2-7; 7 bases line up with TRBD1. V lost 7 bases to trimming and J lost 6 bases; unmatched junction nucleotides: 6. Germline lookup yields CDR1 MGHDK and CDR2 SYGVNS. This CDR3 has 12 amino acids. The CDR3 sequence: CASISHRGEQYF. The CDR3 nucleotides read TGTGCCAGCATAAGTCACAGGGGCGAGCAGTACTTC.

The chain uses TRBV6-5 and TRBJ2-7, with D tentatively TRBD2 (6 bases). V lost 6 bases to trimming and J lost 4 bases, with 10 bases between them. Germline V gene sequence: CDR1 MNHEY, CDR2 SVGAGI. The CDR3 loop spans 12 amino acids. For the CDR3, the DNA is TGTGCCAGCAGGACGGGGGATTACGAGCAGTACTTC. This translates into CASRTGDYEQYF.

The V and J genes are TRBV7-8 and TRBJ2-3; TRBD2 matches 9 bases. The germline CDR1 and CDR2 sequences are SGHVS and FQNEAQ. The junction had 4 bases not matched to a gene; V was cut back by 1 base and J by 2 bases. This CDR3 is 16 amino acids long. The CDR3: CASSLVLAGTTDTQYF. DNA of the CDR3: TGTGCCAGCAGCTTAGTCCTAGCGGGGACCACAGATACGCAGTATTTT.

The chain couples TRBV10-3 to TRBJ2-3; TRBD2 aligns across 9 bases. Germline loops: CDR1 ENHRY, CDR2 SYGVKD. J gave up 3 bases and V 7 bases, and 2 bases lay outside the gene matches. The CDR3 is 13 residues long. CDR3 coding DNA: TGTGCCATCAAGGGACTAGCAACAGATACGCAGTATTTT. Translation: CAIKGLATDTQYF.

The rearrangement joins TRBV24-1 to TRBJ2-1; 7 bases agree with TRBD2. Germline V gene lookup returns CDR1 KGHDR and CDR2 SFDVKD. CDR3 length: 15 residues. The junction had 0 bases not matched to a gene; V was cut back by 2 bases and J by 0 bases. This CDR3 reads CATSDWTSSYNEQFF. In nucleotides, the CDR3 is TGTGCCACCAGTGATTGGACTAGCTCCTACAATGAGCAGTTCTTC.

The V gene is TRBV2, the J gene TRBJ1-2; no firm D call. The CDR3 consists of 16 residues. Germline values: CDR1 SNHLY, CDR2 FYNNEI. Trimming took off 5 bases at V and 6 bases at J, with 22 bases between the two ends. CDR3 DNA sequence: TGTGCCAGCAGTACGTTGAGAACGACAACCATGGATGGCTACACCTTC. Protein: CASSTLRTTTMDGYTF.

The count of this clone is one. The V and J genes are TRBV2 and TRBJ2-3; 9 nucleotides line up with TRBD2. The CDR3 is made up of 13 amino acids. CDR1 is SNHLY and CDR2 is FYNNEI in the germline V gene. Trimming cost V 11 bases and J 2 bases; bases outside gene matches: 5. The CDR3, as DNA: TGTGCCGGCCTAGCGGGGACCACAGATACGCAGTATTTT. Translated: CAGLAGTTDTQYF.

V is TRBV2 and J is TRBJ1-2; 7 bases are shared with TRBD1. Looked up from germline, CDR1 is SNHLY and CDR2 is FYNNEI. This CDR3 has 15 residues. With V trimmed by 4 bases and J by 4 bases, 9 bases remained unmatched. The CDR3: CASSGQTGNFYGYTF. The CDR3 coding sequence is TGTGCCAGCAGTGGGCAGACAGGGAACTTCTATGGCTACACCTTC.

This chain joins TRBV6-1 and TRBJ2-2; 7 bases fit TRBD2. Germline CDR1 is MNHNS and CDR2 is SASEGT. The CDR3 totals 16 residues. V was clipped by 2 bases and J by 2 bases; unmatched bases: 5. The CDR3 DNA follows: TGTGCCAGCAGTGAATGGCTAGCGGACAACACCGGGGAGCTGTTTTTT. It yields the protein CASSEWLADNTGELFF.

The chain uses TRBV2 and TRBJ2-3; D may be TRBD1 (5 bases). Trimming took off 3 bases at V and 14 bases at J, with 15 bases between the two ends. CDR1 is SNHLY, CDR2 FYNNEI, per germline. The CDR3 has 12 amino acids. For the CDR3, the DNA is TGTGCCAGCAGTGACGACAGATCCGTGGGGTATTTT. Translation: CASSDDRSVGYF.

J is TRBJ2-1 and V is TRBV28; unclear D gene. CDR1 is MDHEN, CDR2 SYDVKM, per germline. V was pared by 7 bases and J by 4 bases, with 17 bases between. The CDR3 spans 15 residues. CDR3 region: CASIRPSTLYNEQFF. Here the CDR3 DNA reads TGTGCCAGCATTCGCCCTTCGACTCTTTACAATGAGCAGTTCTTC.

The chain couples TRBV5-4 to TRBJ1-2; 8 nucleotides agree with TRBD1. V lost 5 bases to trimming and J lost 2 bases; unmatched junction nucleotides: 8. CDR3 length: 15 residues. CDR1 and CDR2 (germline): SGHNT, YYREEE (reference sequence). This CDR3 reads CASSPGTGENYGYTF. The CDR3 region has the DNA TGTGCCAGCAGTCCAGGGACAGGAGAAAACTATGGCTACACCTTC.

This chain uses TRBV30 with TRBJ2-2; a weak D match, TRBD1 (7 bases). Germline-derived CDR1 and CDR2 are GTSNPN and SVGIG (reference sequence). Deletions cut 6 bases from V and 4 bases from J, with 15 bases between. This CDR3 has 14 residues. CDR3 DNA: TGTGCCTGTCCCACCCAGGGGGGCACCGGGGAGCTGTTTTTT. Its protein is CACPTQGGTGELFF.